This T cell receptor (beta chain) comes out of a study of T cell responses to AZD1222 COVID-19 vaccine. The V end lost 2 bases, the J end lost 7 bases, and 18 bases lay between the germline ends. Germline CDR1 and CDR2: MNHEY and SVGAGI. This CDR3 contains 15 residues. The table came from immunoSEQ multiplex PCR; TCRdb's copy has only in-frame clones and leaves some out. The sample yields around 120,000 clones, about 90% seen once. This TCR derives from an adult who received the AZD1222 COVID-19 vaccine. The chain carries TRBV6-5 and TRBJ2-7; tentative D call: TRBD2 (6 bases). Sequencing used peripheral blood, obtained 28 days after the second AZD1222 dose. Here the CDR3 DNA reads TGTGCCAGCAGTTACGGACATAGCTGGAGGGAAGAGCAGTACTTC. This codes for CASSYGHSWREEQYF.